This T cell receptor (beta chain) is drawn from a study of T-cell memory formation after mild COVID-19. Whole-study context: Each donor largely had its own TCR clusters.

As regards this clonotype: Its matching antigen is unknown. Germline is not matched at one junction end, which may reflect a read error.

Study outcomes and limitations: Clones contracting day 15 to 85 were balanced CD4/CD8; later expanders leaned CD4+. In pre-infection memory, a portion of responding clones appeared, which suggested that cross-reactive memory joined.

Germline lookup yields CDR1 LNHDA and CDR2 SQIVND (reference sequence). This CDR3 spans 15 amino acids. Barcoded TCR alpha and TCR beta cDNA libraries with UMIs came from 5'RACE using constant-segment primers. TCRdb used MiXCR to reprocess the 5' RACE reads, holding one entry per CDR3 protein. This sample carries a few hundred thousand distinct CDR3 sequences, over 15% of them seen once, and the ten largest clones take roughly 21%. Sequencing used PBMCs or a T cell subset sorted from them (not recorded which). The gene calls are TRBV19 and TRBJ2-6; either TRBD1 or TRBD2 may fit D (6 bases each). The clonotype comes from a man aged 18 to 35 who had mild COVID-19 (a few samples of this study predate the infection). Cell type and time point are not known. CDR3 nucleotide sequence: TGTGCCAGTAGCATAGGGGGGCCTGGGGCCAACGTCCTGACTTTC. Residues: CASSIGGPGANVLTF.